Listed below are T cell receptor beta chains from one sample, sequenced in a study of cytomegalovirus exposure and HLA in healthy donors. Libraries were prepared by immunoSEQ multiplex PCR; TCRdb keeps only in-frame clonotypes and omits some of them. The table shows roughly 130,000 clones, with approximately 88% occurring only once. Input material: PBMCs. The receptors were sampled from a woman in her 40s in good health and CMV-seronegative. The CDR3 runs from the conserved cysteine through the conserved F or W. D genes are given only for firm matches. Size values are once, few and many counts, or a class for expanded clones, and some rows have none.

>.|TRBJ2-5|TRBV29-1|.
CSVEKNTQETQYF
TGCAGCGTTGAAAAAAACACGCAAGAGACCCAGTACTTC
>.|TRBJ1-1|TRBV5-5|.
CASSWGGMNTEAFF
TGTGCCAGCAGCTGGGGGGGGATGAACACTGAAGCTTTCTTT
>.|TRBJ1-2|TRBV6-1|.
CASSEGTGDKYGYTF
TGTGCCAGCAGTGAAGGGACCGGGGACAAGTATGGCTACACCTTC
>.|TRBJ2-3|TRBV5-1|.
CASSLAGWESSTDTQYF
TGCGCCAGCAGCTTGGCCGGTTGGGAGAGTAGCACAGATACGCAGTATTTT
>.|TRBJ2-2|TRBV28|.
CASSSSRQNSNTGELFF
TGTGCCAGCAGTTCATCTCGTCAGAATTCGAACACCGGGGAGCTGTTTTTT
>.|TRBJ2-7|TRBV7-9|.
CSSSLANYEQYF
TGTTCCAGCAGCTTAGCTAACTACGAGCAGTACTTC
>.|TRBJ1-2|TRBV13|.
CASSLVAGYTF
TGTGCCAGCAGCTTAGTGGCCGGCTACACCTTC
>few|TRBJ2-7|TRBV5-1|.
CASSPNTVGGSYEQYF
TGCGCCAGCAGCCCAAATACAGTCGGGGGATCCTACGAGCAGTACTTC
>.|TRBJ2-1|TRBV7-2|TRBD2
CASSLAGLAFEQFF
TGTGCCAGCAGCTTAGCGGGACTAGCGTTTGAGCAGTTCTTC
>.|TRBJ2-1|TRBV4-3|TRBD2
CASSQGSGFSSYNEQFF
TGCGCCAGCAGCCAAGGTAGCGGGTTTAGCTCCTACAATGAGCAGTTCTTC
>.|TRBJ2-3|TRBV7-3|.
CASSRRLGTDTQYF
TGTGCCAGCAGCCGAAGACTTGGCACAGATACGCAGTATTTT
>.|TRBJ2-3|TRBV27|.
CASSFDPLGGSESVKGTDTQYF
TGTGCCAGCAGTTTCGACCCACTTGGGGGGTCAGAGAGTGTAAAAGGTACAGATACGCAGTATTTT
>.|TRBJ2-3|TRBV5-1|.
CASSPDSSDTQYF
TGCGCCAGCAGCCCGGACAGTTCAGATACGCAGTATTTT
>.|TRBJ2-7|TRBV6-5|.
CASSYGDRLTEQYF
TGTGCCAGCAGTTACGGTGACAGGCTAACGGAGCAGTACTTC
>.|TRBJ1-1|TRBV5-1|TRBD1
CASKGQGKNTEAFF
TGCGCCAGCAAGGGACAGGGGAAGAACACTGAAGCTTTCTTT
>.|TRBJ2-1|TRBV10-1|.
CASSGAGLGSYNEQFF
TGCGCCAGCAGTGGGGCAGGGCTAGGGTCCTACAATGAGCAGTTCTTC
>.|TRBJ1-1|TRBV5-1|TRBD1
CASSLGRGLTEAFF
TGCGCCAGCAGCTTGGGGAGGGGGCTCACTGAAGCTTTCTTT
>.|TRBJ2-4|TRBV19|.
CASSSDSKNIQYF
TGTGCCAGTAGTTCGGACAGCAAAAACATTCAGTACTTC
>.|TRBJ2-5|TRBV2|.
CASSSQGHPFEQYF
TGTGCCAGCAGCTCACAAGGACATCCTTTTGAGCAGTACTTC
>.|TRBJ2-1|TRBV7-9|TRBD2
CSSSLTSGKNEQFF
TGTTCCAGCAGCTTGACAAGCGGGAAGAATGAGCAGTTCTTC
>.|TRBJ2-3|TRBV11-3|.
CASSLELLRESVDTQYF
TGTGCCAGCAGCTTAGAGCTTCTTCGGGAGTCGGTAGATACGCAGTATTTT
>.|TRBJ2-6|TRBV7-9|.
CASSPQQGSGANVLTF
TGTGCCAGCAGCCCGCAACAGGGATCCGGGGCCAACGTCCTGACTTTC
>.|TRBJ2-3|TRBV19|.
CASSIQGRVTDTQYF
TGTGCCAGTAGTATCCAGGGTAGGGTCACAGATACGCAGTATTTT
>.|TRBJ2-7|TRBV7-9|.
CASSKWRGDASYEQYF
TGTGCCAGCAGTAAATGGCGCGGAGACGCATCCTACGAGCAGTACTTC
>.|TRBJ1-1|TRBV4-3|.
CASSHGLLTGPEAFF
TGCGCCAGCAGCCACGGACTATTAACAGGACCTGAAGCTTTCTTT
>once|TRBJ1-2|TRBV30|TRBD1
CAWSKGQGHNYGYTF
TGTGCCTGGAGTAAAGGACAGGGGCATAACTATGGCTACACCTTC
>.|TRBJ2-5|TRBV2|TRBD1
CASGWDRGVETQYF
TGTGCCAGCGGATGGGACAGGGGAGTGGAGACCCAGTACTTC
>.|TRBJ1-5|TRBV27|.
CASKVASDMSNQPQHF
TGTGCCAGCAAGGTCGCCTCGGACATGAGCAATCAGCCCCAGCATTTT
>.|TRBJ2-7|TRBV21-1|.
CASSKTGTGIYEQYF
TGTGCCAGCAGCAAGACCGGGACAGGGATCTACGAGCAGTACTTC
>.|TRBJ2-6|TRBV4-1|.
CASRLRGGAGANVLTF
TGCGCCAGCAGACTACGAGGGGGGGCTGGGGCCAACGTCCTGACTTTC